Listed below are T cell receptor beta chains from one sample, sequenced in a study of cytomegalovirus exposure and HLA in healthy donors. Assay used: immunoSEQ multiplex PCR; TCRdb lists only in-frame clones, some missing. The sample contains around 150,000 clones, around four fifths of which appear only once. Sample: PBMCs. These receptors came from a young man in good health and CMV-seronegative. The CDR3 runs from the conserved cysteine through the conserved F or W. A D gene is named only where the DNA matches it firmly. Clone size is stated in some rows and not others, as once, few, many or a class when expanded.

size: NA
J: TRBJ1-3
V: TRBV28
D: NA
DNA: TGTGCCAGCAAATACGGTGACTCTGGAAACACCATATATTTT
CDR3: CASKYGDSGNTIYF

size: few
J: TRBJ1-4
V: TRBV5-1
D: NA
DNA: TGCGCCAGCAGCTTGGAAGGGAGAAGGACTAATGAAAAACTGTTTTTT
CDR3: CASSLEGRRTNEKLFF

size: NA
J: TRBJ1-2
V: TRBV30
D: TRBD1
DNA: TGTGCCTATACAAACAGGGGGCTTTACGGCTACACCTTC
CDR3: CAYTNRGLYGYTF

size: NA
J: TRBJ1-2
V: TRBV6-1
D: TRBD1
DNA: TGTGCCAGCACCATACAGGGGAACTATGGCTACACCTTC
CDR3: CASTIQGNYGYTF

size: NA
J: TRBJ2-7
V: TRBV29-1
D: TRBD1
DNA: TGCAGCGTTCGGACAGGAACCTACGAGCAGTACTTC
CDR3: CSVRTGTYEQYF

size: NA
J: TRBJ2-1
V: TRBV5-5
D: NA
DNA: TGTGCCAGCAGCTTATGGAGCGAAGGAGGGGATGAGCAGTTCTTC
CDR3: CASSLWSEGGDEQFF

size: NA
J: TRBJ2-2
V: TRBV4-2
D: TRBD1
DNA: TGTGCCAGCAGCCAAGAAGTGCTAGGGGGCGTCGACACCGGGGAGCTGTTTTTT
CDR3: CASSQEVLGGVDTGELFF

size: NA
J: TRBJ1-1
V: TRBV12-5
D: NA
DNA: TGTGCTAGTGCCCTTGGCAGTCGGGATGAAGCTTTCTTT
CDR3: CASALGSRDEAFF

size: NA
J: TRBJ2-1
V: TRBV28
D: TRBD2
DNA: TGTGCCAGCAGTACCCCGAGTAGCGGGAGGGTCTACAATGAGCAGTTCTTC
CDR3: CASSTPSSGRVYNEQFF

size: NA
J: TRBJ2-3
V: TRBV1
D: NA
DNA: TGCACCAGCAGCCAAAATGACAGGGAAAACGATAGCACAGATACGCAGTATTTT
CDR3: CTSSQNDRENDSTDTQYF

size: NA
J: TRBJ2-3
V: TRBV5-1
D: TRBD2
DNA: TGCGCCAGCAGCAGGGGACTAGCGGGTACAGATACGCAGTATTTT
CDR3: CASSRGLAGTDTQYF

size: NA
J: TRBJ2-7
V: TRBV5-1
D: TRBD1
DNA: TGCGCCAGCAGCTTGGGGGACAGGGGCGGCGAGCAGTACTTC
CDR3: CASSLGDRGGEQYF

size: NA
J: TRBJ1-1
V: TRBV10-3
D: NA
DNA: TGTGCCATCAGCCAGGGAACCTCGAACACTGAAGCTTTCTTT
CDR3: CAISQGTSNTEAFF

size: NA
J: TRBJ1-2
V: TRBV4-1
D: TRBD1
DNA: TGCGCCAGCAGCCAAGGATTATGGGACAGGGGTAATGGCTACACCTTC
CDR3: CASSQGLWDRGNGYTF

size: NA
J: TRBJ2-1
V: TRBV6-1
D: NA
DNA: TGTGCCAGCAGTGAAGGAACTAGAAATGAGCAGTTCTTC
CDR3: CASSEGTRNEQFF

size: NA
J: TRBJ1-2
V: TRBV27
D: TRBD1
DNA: TGTGCCAGCAGTATGTGGACAGGCTCTAAGGAAGGCTACACCTTC
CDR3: CASSMWTGSKEGYTF

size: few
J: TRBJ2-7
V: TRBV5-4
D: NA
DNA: TGTGCCAGCAGCAGGGAACAGGGCTTCCACGAGCAGTACTTC
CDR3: CASSREQGFHEQYF

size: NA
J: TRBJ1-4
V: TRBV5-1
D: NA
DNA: TGCGCCAGCAGCCCGACAGCAACTAATGAAAAACTGTTTTTT
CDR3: CASSPTATNEKLFF

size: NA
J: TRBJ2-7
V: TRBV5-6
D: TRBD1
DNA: TGTGCCAGCAGCCTAGGGGGCGCCAGGGGGTCCTACGAGCAGTACTTC
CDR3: CASSLGGARGSYEQYF

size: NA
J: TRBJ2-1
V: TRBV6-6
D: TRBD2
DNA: TGTGCCAGCAGTTATGGGACTAGCGGGAGAGGTAATGAGCAGTTCTTC
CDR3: CASSYGTSGRGNEQFF

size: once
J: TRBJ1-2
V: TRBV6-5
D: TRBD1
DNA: TGTGCCAGCAGTGAAGGGGACAGCTATTATGGCTACACCTTC
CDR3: CASSEGDSYYGYTF

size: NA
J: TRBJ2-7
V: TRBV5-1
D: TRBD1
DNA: TGCGCCAGCAGCTATGACAGGGGGGGAACCTACGAGCAGTACTTC
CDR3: CASSYDRGGTYEQYF

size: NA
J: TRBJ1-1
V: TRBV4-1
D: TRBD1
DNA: TGCGCCAGCAGCCAAGAATGGGGGACAGGGAACACTGAAGCTTTCTTT
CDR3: CASSQEWGTGNTEAFF

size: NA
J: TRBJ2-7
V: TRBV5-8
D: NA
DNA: TGTGCCAGCAGCTTGTACAGGGCCACCTACGAGCAGTACTTC
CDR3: CASSLYRATYEQYF

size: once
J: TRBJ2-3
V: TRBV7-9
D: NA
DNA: TGTGCCAGCAGCCCTAGCACAGATACGCAGTATTTT
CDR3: CASSPSTDTQYF

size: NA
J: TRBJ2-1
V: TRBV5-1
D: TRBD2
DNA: TGCGCCAGCAGCCTGGTCCCGGGACTAGCGGGGGTAGATTACAATGAGCAGTTCTTC
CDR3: CASSLVPGLAGVDYNEQFF

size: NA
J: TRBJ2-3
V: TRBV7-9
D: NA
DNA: TGTGCCAGCAGCTTAGGGCTAGCGACTAGCACAGATACGCAGTATTTT
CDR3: CASSLGLATSTDTQYF

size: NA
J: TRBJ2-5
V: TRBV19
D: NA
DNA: TGTGCCAGTAGTCGGCAGGCACGATTCCAAGAGACCCAGTACTTC
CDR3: CASSRQARFQETQYF

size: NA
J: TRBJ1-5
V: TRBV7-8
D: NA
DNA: TGTGCCAGCAGCCGCGACAGGATCAGCAATCAGCCCCAGCATTTT
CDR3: CASSRDRISNQPQHF

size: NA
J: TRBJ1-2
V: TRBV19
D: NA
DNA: TGTGCCACGGAGGGGTGGAATCGCTACACCTTC
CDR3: CATEGWNRYTF

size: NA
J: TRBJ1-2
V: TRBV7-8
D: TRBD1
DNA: TGTGCCAGCAGCTTCCTGACAGGGGCCGCGGGAGGCTACACCTTC
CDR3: CASSFLTGAAGGYTF

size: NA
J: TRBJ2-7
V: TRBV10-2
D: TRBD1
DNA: TGCGCCAGCAGTGGACAGGGCGCACGAGGGCAGTACTTC
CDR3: CASSGQGARGQYF

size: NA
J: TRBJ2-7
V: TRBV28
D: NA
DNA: TGTGCCAGCAGCCTGACCGGGTACGAGCAGTACTTC
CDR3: CASSLTGYEQYF

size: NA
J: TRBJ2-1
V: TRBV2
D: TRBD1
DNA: TGTGCCAGCAGTGAAGTTGTAGGGGGCGGTGAGCAGTTCTTC
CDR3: CASSEVVGGGEQFF

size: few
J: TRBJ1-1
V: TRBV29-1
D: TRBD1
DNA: TGCAGCCTTAGACAGGGGGCGGAGGCTTTCTTT
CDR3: CSLRQGAEAFF

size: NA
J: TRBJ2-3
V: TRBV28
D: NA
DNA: TGTGCCAGCAGGGACCGGGACACAGATACGCAGTATTTT
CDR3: CASRDRDTDTQYF

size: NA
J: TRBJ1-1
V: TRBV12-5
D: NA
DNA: TGTGCTAGTGGCCGGGTCGGCGGCACTGAAGCTTTCTTT
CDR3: CASGRVGGTEAFF

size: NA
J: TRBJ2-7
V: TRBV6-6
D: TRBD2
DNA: TGTGCCAGCAGTTACGGCGGGAGGGTCCACGAGCAGTACTTC
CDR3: CASSYGGRVHEQYF

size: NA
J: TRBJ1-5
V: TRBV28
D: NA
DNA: TGTGCCATTAAGAAACCGGGCGGGCCCCAGAATTTT
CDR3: CAIKKPGGPQNF

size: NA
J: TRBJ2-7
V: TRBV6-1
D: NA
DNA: TGTGCCAGCAGTGAAGGAGCCTGGAGGGGCCAGTACTTC
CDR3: CASSEGAWRGQYF

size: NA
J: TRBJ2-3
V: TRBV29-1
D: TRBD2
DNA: TGCAGCGTTCTGTCCGGGACTAGCGCAACAGATACGCAGTATTTT
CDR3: CSVLSGTSATDTQYF

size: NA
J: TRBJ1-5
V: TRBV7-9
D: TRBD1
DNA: TGTGCCAGCAGCTCTACAGGGGGCGGTCAGCCCCAGCATTTT
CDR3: CASSSTGGGQPQHF

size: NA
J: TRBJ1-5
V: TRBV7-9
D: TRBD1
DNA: TGTGCCAGCAGACCCGGGACAGGGGGGACAGGGCAGCCCCAGCATTTT
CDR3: CASRPGTGGTGQPQHF

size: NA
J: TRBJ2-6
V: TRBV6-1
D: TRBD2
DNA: TGTGCCAGCAGTGAGGGGGGACTAGCGGGGGCTGGGGCCAACGTCCTGACTTTC
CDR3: CASSEGGLAGAGANVLTF

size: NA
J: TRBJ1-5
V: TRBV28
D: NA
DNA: TGTGCCAGCAAGGCCGCGACTATGACATTT
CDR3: CASKAATMTF

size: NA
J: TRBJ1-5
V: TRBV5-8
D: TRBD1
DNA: TGTGCCAGCAGCTTGACAGGGGTTAGCAATCAGCCCCAGCATTTT
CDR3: CASSLTGVSNQPQHF

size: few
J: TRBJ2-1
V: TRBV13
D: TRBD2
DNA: TGTGCCAGCAGCGGGAGGACTAGCGGAGACCCCAATGAGCAGTTCTTC
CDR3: CASSGRTSGDPNEQFF